This T cell receptor (beta chain) was captured by sequencing in a study of T-cell reconstitution after alpha-beta-depleted transplantation in children. This CDR3 comprises 13 residues. From germline, CDR1 is SGHTA and CDR2 FQGNSA. The germline V and J ends were trimmed by 6 bases and 3 bases, with 11 bases remaining between them. During its preparation, the TCRbeta library received unique molecular identifiers. Using its own MiXCR run on the PCR reads, TCRdb lists one record per CDR3 protein. The sample has hundreds of thousands of distinct CDR3 sequences, less than 35% seen once. Sequencing used PBMCs from the stem cell graft donor, obtained from the stem cell graft. The sequence was collected from a human donor who donated a stem cell graft to a child with aplastic anemia. The chain has TRBV7-2 and TRBJ1-1; no firm D call. DNA of the CDR3: TGTGCCAGCAGTCGCCAGCAATACACTGAAGCTTTCTTT. Its protein product is CASSRQQYTEAFF.